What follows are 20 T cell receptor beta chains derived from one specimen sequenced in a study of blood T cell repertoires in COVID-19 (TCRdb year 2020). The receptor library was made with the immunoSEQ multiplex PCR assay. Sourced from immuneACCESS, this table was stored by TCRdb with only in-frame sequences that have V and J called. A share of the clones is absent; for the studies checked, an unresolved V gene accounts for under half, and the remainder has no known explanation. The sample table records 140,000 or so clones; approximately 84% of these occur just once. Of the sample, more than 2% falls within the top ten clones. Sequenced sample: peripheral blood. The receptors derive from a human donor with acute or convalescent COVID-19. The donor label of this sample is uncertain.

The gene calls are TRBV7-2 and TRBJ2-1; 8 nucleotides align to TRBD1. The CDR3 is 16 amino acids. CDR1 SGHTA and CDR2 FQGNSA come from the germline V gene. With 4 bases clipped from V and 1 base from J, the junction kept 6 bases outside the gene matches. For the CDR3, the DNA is TGTGCCAGCAGCTCATCAGGGGGCCCGTCCTACAATGAGCAGTTCTTC. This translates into CASSSSGGPSYNEQFF. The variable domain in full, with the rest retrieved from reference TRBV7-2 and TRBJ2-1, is GAGVSQSPSNKVTEKGKDVELRCDPISGHTALYWYRQSLGQGLEFLIYFQGNSAPDKSGLPSDRFSAERTGGSVSTLTIQRTQQEDSAVYLCASSSSGGPSYNEQFFGPGTRLTVL.

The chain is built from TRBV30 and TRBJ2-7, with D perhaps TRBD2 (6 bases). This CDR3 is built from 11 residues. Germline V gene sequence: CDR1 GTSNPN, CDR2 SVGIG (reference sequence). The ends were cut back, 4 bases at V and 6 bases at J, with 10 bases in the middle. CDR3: CAWKEGLEQYF. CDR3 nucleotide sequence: TGTGCCTGGAAGGAGGGGCTCGAGCAGTACTTC.

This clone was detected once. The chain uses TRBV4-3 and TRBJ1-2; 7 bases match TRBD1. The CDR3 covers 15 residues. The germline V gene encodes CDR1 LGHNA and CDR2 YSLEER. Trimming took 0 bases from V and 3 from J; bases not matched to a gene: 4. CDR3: CASSQETGSHYGYTF. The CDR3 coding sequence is TGCGCCAGCAGCCAAGAGACAGGGAGTCACTATGGCTACACCTTC.

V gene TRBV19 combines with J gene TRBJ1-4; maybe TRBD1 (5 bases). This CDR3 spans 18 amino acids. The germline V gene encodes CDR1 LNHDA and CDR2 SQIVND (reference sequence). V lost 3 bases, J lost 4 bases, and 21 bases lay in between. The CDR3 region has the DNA TGTGCCAGTAGTATGATTTCCGGACAAGGACCTAGTAATGAAAAACTGTTTTTT. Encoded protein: CASSMISGQGPSNEKLFF.

CDR3 region: CASSLGQGGKLFF. CDR3 DNA: TGCGCCAGCAGCCTTGGACAGGGTGGGAAACTGTTTTTT. The chain joins TRBV4-1 to TRBJ1-4; 8 bases line up with TRBD1. The length of the CDR3 is 13 residues. Germline V gene lookup returns CDR1 MGHRA and CDR2 YSYEKL. The V gene end was trimmed by 4 bases and the J gene end by 11 bases; junction bases not matched to a gene: 6.

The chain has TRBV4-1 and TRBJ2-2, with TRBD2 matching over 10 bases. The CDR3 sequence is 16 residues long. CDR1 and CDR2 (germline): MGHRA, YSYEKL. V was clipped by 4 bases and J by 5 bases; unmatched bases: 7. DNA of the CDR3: TGCGCCAGCAGCCCCAAGCGGGGGGGCGGTACCGGGGAGCTGTTTTTT. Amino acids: CASSPKRGGGTGELFF.

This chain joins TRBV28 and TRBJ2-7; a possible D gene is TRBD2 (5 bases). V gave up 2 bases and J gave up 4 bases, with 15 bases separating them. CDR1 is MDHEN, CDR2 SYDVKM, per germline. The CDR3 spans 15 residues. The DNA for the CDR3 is TGTGCCAGCAGTTTACCCCTAGCCGGACTTTACGAGCAGTACTTC. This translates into CASSLPLAGLYEQYF.

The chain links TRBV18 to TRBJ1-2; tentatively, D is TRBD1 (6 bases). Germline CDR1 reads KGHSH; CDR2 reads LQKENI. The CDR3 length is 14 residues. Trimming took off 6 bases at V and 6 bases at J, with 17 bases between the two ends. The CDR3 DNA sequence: TGTGCCAGCTCCCCTTCGGGGGGGCAGGATGGCTACACCTTC. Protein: CASSPSGGQDGYTF.

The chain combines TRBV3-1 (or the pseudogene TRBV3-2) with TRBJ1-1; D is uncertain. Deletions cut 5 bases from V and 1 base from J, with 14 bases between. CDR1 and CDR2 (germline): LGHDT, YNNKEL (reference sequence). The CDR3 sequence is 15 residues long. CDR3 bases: TGTGCCAGCAGCACCGCCACAGCAGGGAACACTGAAGCTTTCTTT. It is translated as CASSTATAGNTEAFF.

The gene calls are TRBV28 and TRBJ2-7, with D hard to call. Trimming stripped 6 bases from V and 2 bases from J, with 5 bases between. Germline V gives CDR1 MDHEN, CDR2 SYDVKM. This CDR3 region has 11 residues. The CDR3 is CASRSTYEQYV. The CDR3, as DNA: TGTGCCAGCAGATCTACCTACGAGCAGTACGTC.

CDR3 nucleotide sequence: TGTGCCATCAGTGATTCCCGGGGCAGGGGCTACGAGCAGTACTTC. This sequence encodes CAISDSRGRGYEQYF. The chain is built from TRBV10-3 and TRBJ2-7; tentatively, D is TRBD1 (6 bases). This CDR3 has 15 residues. CDR1 and CDR2 from the germline V gene are ENHRY and SYGVKD. The ends were cut back, 3 bases at V and 3 bases at J, with 15 bases in the middle.

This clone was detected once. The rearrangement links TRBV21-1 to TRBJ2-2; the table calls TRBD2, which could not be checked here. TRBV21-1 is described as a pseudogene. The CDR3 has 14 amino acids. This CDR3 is CASSKERPAGELFF. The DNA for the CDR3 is TGTGCCAGCAGCAAAGAGCGGCCGGCCGGGGAGCTGTTTTTT.

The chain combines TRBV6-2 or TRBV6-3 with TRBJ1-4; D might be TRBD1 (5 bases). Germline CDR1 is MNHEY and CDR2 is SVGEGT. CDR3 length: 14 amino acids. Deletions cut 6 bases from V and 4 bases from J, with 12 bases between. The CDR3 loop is CASSDRRNNEKLFF. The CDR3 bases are TGTGCCAGCAGCGACAGACGGAATAATGAAAAACTGTTTTTT.

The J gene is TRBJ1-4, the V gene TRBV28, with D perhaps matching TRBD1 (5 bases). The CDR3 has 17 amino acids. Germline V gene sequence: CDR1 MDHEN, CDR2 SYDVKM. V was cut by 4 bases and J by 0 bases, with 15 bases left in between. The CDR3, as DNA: TGTGCCAGCAGTTCCCTGGGCAGGACAACAACTAATGAAAAACTGTTTTTT. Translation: CASSSLGRTTTNEKLFF.

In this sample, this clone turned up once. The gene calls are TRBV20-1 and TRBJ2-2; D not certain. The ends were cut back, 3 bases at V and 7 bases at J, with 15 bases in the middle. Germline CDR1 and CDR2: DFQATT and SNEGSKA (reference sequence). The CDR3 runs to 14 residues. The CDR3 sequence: CSASPVYGIGELFF. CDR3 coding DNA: TGCAGTGCTAGTCCTGTTTATGGCATCGGGGAGCTGTTTTTT.

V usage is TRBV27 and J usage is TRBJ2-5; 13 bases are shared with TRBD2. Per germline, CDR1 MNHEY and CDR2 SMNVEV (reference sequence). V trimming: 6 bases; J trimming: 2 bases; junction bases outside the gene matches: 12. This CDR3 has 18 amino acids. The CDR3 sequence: CASSRRTSGRSKQETQYF. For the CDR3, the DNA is TGTGCCAGCAGCCGGCGGACTAGCGGGAGATCAAAACAAGAGACCCAGTACTTC.

The CDR3 nucleotides read TGTGCCAGTAGTATACGGCAGCGGGGGGCCTACAATGAGCAGTTCTTC. This codes for CASSIRQRGAYNEQFF. The chain recombines TRBV19 with TRBJ2-1; 9 bases fit TRBD2. Germline V gene data show CDR1 as LNHDA and CDR2 as SQIVND (reference sequence). V shed 2 bases, J shed 2 bases, and the junction held 4 bases outside the gene matches. This CDR3 spans 16 amino acids.

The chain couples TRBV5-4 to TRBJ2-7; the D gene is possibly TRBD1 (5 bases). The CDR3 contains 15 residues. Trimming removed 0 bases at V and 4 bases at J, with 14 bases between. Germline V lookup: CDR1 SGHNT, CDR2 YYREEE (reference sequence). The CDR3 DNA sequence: TGTGCCAGCAGCTTGGATGGGGCCAATACTTACGAGCAGTACGTC. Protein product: CASSLDGANTYEQYV.

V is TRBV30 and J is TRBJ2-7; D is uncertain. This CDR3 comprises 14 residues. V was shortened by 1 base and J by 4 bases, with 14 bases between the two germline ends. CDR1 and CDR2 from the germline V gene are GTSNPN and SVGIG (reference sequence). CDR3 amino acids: CAWSARRTEYEQYV. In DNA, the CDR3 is TGTGCCTGGAGTGCCCGACGTACAGAATACGAGCAGTACGTC.

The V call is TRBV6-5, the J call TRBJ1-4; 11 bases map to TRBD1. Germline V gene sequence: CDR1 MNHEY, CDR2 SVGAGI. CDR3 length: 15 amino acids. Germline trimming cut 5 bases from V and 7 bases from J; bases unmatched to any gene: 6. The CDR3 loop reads CASSQTGTGGEKLFF. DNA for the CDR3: TGTGCCAGCAGTCAAACCGGGACAGGGGGTGAAAAACTGTTTTTT.